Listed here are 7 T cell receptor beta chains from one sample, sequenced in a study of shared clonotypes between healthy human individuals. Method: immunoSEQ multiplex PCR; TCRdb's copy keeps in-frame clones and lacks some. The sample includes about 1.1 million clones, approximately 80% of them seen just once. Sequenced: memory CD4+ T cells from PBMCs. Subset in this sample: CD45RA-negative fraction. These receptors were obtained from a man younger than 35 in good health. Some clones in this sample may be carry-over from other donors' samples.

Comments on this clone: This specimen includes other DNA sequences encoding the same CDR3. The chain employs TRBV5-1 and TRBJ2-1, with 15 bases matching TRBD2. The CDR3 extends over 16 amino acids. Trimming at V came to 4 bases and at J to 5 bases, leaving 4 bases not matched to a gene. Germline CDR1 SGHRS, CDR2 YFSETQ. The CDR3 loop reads CASSLGLAGGHNEQFF. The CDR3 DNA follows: TGCGCCAGCAGCCTAGGACTAGCGGGAGGGCACAATGAGCAGTTCTTC.

The CDR3 loop reads CASSLLSTETINYGYTF. The CDR3 bases are TGTGCCAGCAGCTTACTCAGTACGGAAACAATTAACTATGGCTACACCTTC. The chain links TRBV7-9 to TRBJ1-2; the D is unclear. Germline CDR1 and CDR2: SEHNR and FQNEAQ (reference sequence). V was clipped by 2 bases and J by 1 base, with 17 bases between them. The CDR3 spans 17 residues.

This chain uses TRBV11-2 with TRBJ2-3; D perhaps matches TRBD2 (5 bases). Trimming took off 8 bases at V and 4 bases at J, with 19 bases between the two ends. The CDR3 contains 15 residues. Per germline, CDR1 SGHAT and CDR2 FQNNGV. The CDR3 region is CASFRTGVGPDTQYF. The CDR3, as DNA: TGTGCCAGCTTTCGGACCGGGGTCGGACCAGATACGCAGTATTTT.

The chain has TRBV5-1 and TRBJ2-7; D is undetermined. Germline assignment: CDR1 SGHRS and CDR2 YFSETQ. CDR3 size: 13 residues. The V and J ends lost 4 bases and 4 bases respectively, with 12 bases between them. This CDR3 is CASSVSNVYEQYF. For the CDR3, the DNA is TGCGCCAGCAGCGTGTCCAACGTATACGAGCAGTACTTC.

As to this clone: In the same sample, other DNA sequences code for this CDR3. CDR3 residues: CASSDRGYNEQFF. CDR3 sequence (DNA): TGTGCCAGCAGCGACCGGGGATACAATGAGCAGTTCTTC. The chain recombines TRBV2 with TRBJ2-1; maybe TRBD2 (5 bases). The CDR3 loop spans 13 amino acids. Germline V gene sequence: CDR1 SNHLY, CDR2 FYNNEI. Trimming stripped 6 bases from V and 4 bases from J, with 10 bases between.

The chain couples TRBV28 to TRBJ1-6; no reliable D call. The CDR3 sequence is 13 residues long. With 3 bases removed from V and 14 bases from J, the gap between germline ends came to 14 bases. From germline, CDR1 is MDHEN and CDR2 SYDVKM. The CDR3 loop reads CASSFRAMRALHF. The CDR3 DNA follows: TGTGCCAGCAGTTTTAGGGCTATGAGGGCCCTCCACTTT.

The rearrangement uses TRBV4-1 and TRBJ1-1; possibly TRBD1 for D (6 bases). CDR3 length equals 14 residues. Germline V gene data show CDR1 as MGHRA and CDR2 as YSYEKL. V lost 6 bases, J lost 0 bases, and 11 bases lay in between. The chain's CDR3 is CASRSGQLNTEAFF. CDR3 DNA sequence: TGCGCCAGCAGATCAGGACAGTTGAACACTGAAGCTTTCTTT.